This is a list of T cell receptor beta chains from one sample in a study of T-cell reconstitution after alpha-beta-depleted transplantation in children. TCRdb recomputed calls from the PCR reads with MiXCR, one row per CDR3 protein. The data hold about 480,000 distinct CDR3 sequences, with roughly an eighth observed a single time. This specimen consisted of PBMCs from the stem cell graft donor, obtained from the stem cell graft. The receptors come from a human donor who donated a stem cell graft to a child with combined immunodeficiency. The CDR3 runs from the conserved cysteine through the conserved F or W. A D gene is named only where the DNA matches it firmly. Expanded clones get a size class; other rows say once, few or many, or leave the size out.

d_gene | j_gene | abundance | v_gene | CDR3aa | CDR3nt
TRBD2 | TRBJ2-6 | . | TRBV11-2 | CASSLFLAGALWGANVLTF | TGTGCCAGCAGCTTATTCCTAGCGGGGGCCCTGTGGGGGGCCAACGTCCTGACTTTC
. | TRBJ2-1 | few | TRBV2 | CASSTKMDEQFF | TGTGCCAGCAGCACTAAGATGGATGAGCAGTTCTTC
TRBD2 | TRBJ2-5 | . | TRBV19 | CASSTPGGEETQYF | TGTGCCAGTAGTACCCCGGGAGGAGAAGAGACCCAGTACTTC
TRBD2 | TRBJ2-1 | few | TRBV11-2 | CASSPWTSGSPYNEQFF | TGTGCCAGCAGCCCTTGGACTAGCGGGAGTCCCTACAATGAGCAGTTCTTC
TRBD2 | TRBJ2-7 | few | TRBV7-2 | CASSRLGGTSGYEQYF | TGTGCCAGCAGCCGGCTGGGTGGGACTAGCGGGTACGAGCAGTACTTC
. | TRBJ1-3 | few | TRBV6-2/TRBV6-3 | CASRDMLSGNTIYF | TGTGCCAGCCGGGACATGCTCTCTGGAAACACCATATATTTT
. | TRBJ2-7 | . | TRBV20-1 | CSARRAHEQYF | TGCAGTGCTAGACGGGCCCACGAGCAGTACTTC
TRBD2 | TRBJ2-3 | . | TRBV29-1 | CSVEIAGNTDTQYF | TGCAGCGTTGAGATAGCGGGAAACACAGATACGCAGTATTTT
. | TRBJ2-5 | . | TRBV30 | CAWSNFGRGETQYF | TGTGCCTGGAGTAACTTCGGGAGAGGGGAGACCCAGTACTTC
. | TRBJ2-1 | . | TRBV2 | CASSPRRIWGEQFF | TGTGCCAGCAGCCCAAGGAGGATCTGGGGTGAGCAGTTCTTC
TRBD2 | TRBJ2-7 | many | TRBV5-1 | CASSLGAGVYEQYF | TGTGCCAGCAGCTTAGGCGCGGGGGTCTACGAGCAGTACTTC
TRBD2 | TRBJ2-1 | many | TRBV7-8 | CASSPARTSVNEQFF | TGTGCCAGCAGCCCTGCCCGGACTAGCGTGAATGAGCAGTTCTTC
TRBD2 | TRBJ2-1 | . | TRBV29-1 | CSGSPSGGKNEQFF | TGCAGCGGTTCGCCTAGCGGGGGGAAAAATGAGCAGTTCTTC
TRBD1 | TRBJ2-7 | . | TRBV9 | CASSALSLQGAEQYF | TGTGCCAGCAGCGCCCTTTCCCTACAGGGGGCCGAGCAGTACTTC
TRBD2 | TRBJ2-2 | . | TRBV7-2 | CASSLGPAGADTGELFF | TGTGCCAGCAGCTTAGGCCCTGCGGGAGCGGACACCGGGGAGCTGTTTTTT
TRBD1 | TRBJ1-3 | . | TRBV30 | CAWGQGALGNTIYF | TGTGCCTGGGGACAGGGGGCCCTTGGAAACACCATATATTTT
. | TRBJ1-1 | . | TRBV5-8 | CASSNRRGNTEAFF | TGTGCCAGCAGCAACCGCCGGGGGAACACTGAAGCTTTCTTT
TRBD2 | TRBJ2-1 | many | TRBV30 | CAWTLAGASPSYNEQFF | TGTGCCTGGACCCTAGCGGGAGCCTCTCCCTCCTACAATGAGCAGTTCTTC
TRBD2 | TRBJ2-3 | . | TRBV27 | CASSWSLAVTDTQYF | TGTGCCAGCAGTTGGTCTCTAGCGGTGACAGATACGCAGTATTTT
TRBD2 | TRBJ2-1 | few | TRBV12-3/TRBV12-4 | CASSGQGLAGSYNEQFF | TGTGCCAGCAGTGGGCAGGGACTAGCGGGTTCCTACAATGAGCAGTTCTTC
TRBD2 | TRBJ2-7 | . | TRBV19 | CASSIGLAIYEQYF | TGTGCCAGTAGTATCGGACTAGCGATCTACGAGCAGTACTTC
. | TRBJ1-5 | many | TRBV6-5 | CASSSPRESNQPQHF | TGTGCCAGCAGTTCCCCCCGGGAGAGCAATCAGCCCCAGCATTTT
. | TRBJ2-2 | many | TRBV5-1 | CASNRDPSTGELFF | TGCGCCAGCAACCGGGACCCCAGCACCGGGGAGCTGTTTTTT
TRBD2 | TRBJ2-7 | many | TRBV27 | CASSLIGGRARYEQYF | TGTGCCAGCAGTTTAATCGGCGGGAGGGCCCGGTACGAGCAGTACTTC
. | TRBJ2-1 | many | TRBV4-3 | CASSPGHSNNEQFF | TGCGCCAGCAGCCCGGGACATTCAAACAATGAGCAGTTCTTC
TRBD1 | TRBJ2-3 | . | TRBV10-3 | CATPARTGGADTQYF | TGTGCCACCCCAGCAAGGACAGGGGGCGCAGATACGCAGTATTTT
. | TRBJ2-2 | . | TRBV24-1 | CATSDPNSPSDTGELFF | TGTGCCACCAGTGACCCCAACTCACCGTCGGATACCGGGGAGCTGTTTTTT
TRBD1 | TRBJ1-1 | few | TRBV7-2 | CASSVDRGDTEAFF | TGTGCCAGCAGCGTGGACAGGGGTGACACTGAAGCTTTCTTT
TRBD2 | TRBJ2-3 | few | TRBV27 | CASSLRTSGSRYAYF | TGTGCCAGCAGTTTACGGACTAGCGGGAGCAGATACGCATATTTT
TRBD2 | TRBJ2-3 | few | TRBV24-1 | CATSDFTSGRPTGTDTQYF | TGTGCCACCAGTGATTTTACTAGCGGGAGGCCGACTGGCACAGATACGCAGTATTTT
. | TRBJ2-1 | few | TRBV20-1 | CSVPQLEGEDEQFF | TGCAGTGTCCCCCAATTGGAGGGCGAGGATGAGCAGTTCTTC
TRBD2 | TRBJ2-7 | few | TRBV3-1 | CASSPGLAADYEQYF | TGTGCCAGCAGCCCCGGACTAGCGGCGGACTACGAGCAGTACTTC
. | TRBJ1-1 | few | TRBV18 | CASSPQWNTEAFF | TGTGCCAGCTCACCGCAGTGGAACACTGAAGCTTTCTTT
TRBD2 | TRBJ2-1 | . | TRBV12-3/TRBV12-4 | CASSSVASGYNEQFF | TGTGCCAGCAGTTCAGTGGCTAGCGGATACAATGAGCAGTTCTTC
TRBD1 | TRBJ2-7 | . | TRBV4-2 | CASSHVPGQSSYEQYF | TGTGCCAGCAGCCACGTACCGGGACAGTCGAGCTACGAGCAGTACTTC
TRBD1 | TRBJ2-3 | many | TRBV10-2 | CASSEPRDRGIDTQYF | TGCGCCAGCAGTGAGCCCCGGGACAGGGGTATAGATACGCAGTATTTT
. | TRBJ2-7 | . | TRBV20-1 | CSASPREGAYEQYF | TGCAGTGCTAGCCCCCGAGAGGGGGCCTACGAGCAGTACTTC
TRBD1 | TRBJ2-7 | few | TRBV5-1 | CASKGTGIYEQYF | TGCGCCAGCAAAGGGACAGGGATCTACGAGCAGTACTTC
. | TRBJ2-7 | few | TRBV12-3/TRBV12-4 | CASTLGSISYEQYF | TGTGCCAGCACCCTAGGGTCTATCTCCTACGAGCAGTACTTC
. | TRBJ2-1 | . | TRBV6-2/TRBV6-3 | CASTFAGNEGGEQFF | TGTGCCAGCACATTCGCCGGGAATGAAGGAGGAGAGCAGTTCTTC
TRBD1 | TRBJ2-5 | . | TRBV2 | CAGAGDRGVETQYF | TGTGCCGGAGCCGGAGACAGGGGGGTAGAGACCCAGTACTTC
TRBD2 | TRBJ2-3 | few | TRBV7-2 | CASSSVASGRPDTQYF | TGTGCCAGCAGCTCAGTAGCTAGCGGGAGACCAGATACGCAGTATTTT
. | TRBJ1-3 | many | TRBV9 | CASSAVPISSGNTIYF | TGTGCCAGCAGCGCAGTCCCAATTTCCTCTGGAAACACCATATATTTT
TRBD2 | TRBJ2-1 | many | TRBV10-3 | CAISDQGLAGRRSSYNEQFF | TGTGCCATCAGTGATCAGGGTCTAGCGGGGAGGCGGAGCTCCTACAATGAGCAGTTCTTC
. | TRBJ1-3 | few | TRBV6-5 | CASSYVGDSGNTIYF | TGTGCCAGCAGTTACGTGGGCGATTCTGGAAACACCATATATTTT
TRBD1 | TRBJ2-1 | . | TRBV15 | CATSRDRGLSNEQFF | TGTGCCACCAGCAGAGACAGGGGGCTAAGTAATGAGCAGTTCTTC
TRBD1 | TRBJ2-1 | . | TRBV19 | CASGGQGANEEFF | TGTGCCAGTGGGGGACAGGGGGCGAATGAGGAGTTCTTC
. | TRBJ2-1 | many | TRBV20-1 | CSATSSPGEQFF | TGCAGTGCCACCTCAAGCCCCGGTGAGCAGTTCTTC
. | TRBJ1-3 | few | TRBV20-1 | CSARDAVLSGNTIYF | TGCAGTGCTAGAGATGCGGTTCTCTCTGGAAACACCATATATTTT
. | TRBJ2-7 | . | TRBV13 | CASSFLGRGEYEQYF | TGTGCCAGCAGCTTCCTTGGAAGGGGGGAATACGAGCAGTACTTC
TRBD2 | TRBJ2-1 | . | TRBV5-1 | CASSLRTRPLSEDNEQFF | TGCGCCAGCAGCTTGAGGACTAGACCCCTCTCAGAGGACAATGAGCAGTTCTTC
. | TRBJ1-5 | few | TRBV12-3/TRBV12-4 | CASSLTERNQPQHF | TGTGCCAGCAGTTTAACCGAACGCAATCAGCCCCAGCATTTT
. | TRBJ2-2 | many | TRBV12-3/TRBV12-4 | CASSKNQADTGELFF | TGTGCCAGCAGCAAGAACCAAGCGGACACCGGGGAGCTGTTTTTT
. | TRBJ2-7 | few | TRBV6-2/TRBV6-3 | CASSYSSGDEQYF | TGTGCCAGCAGTTACTCGTCTGGAGACGAGCAGTACTTC
. | TRBJ2-5 | many | TRBV7-7 | CASSLGRGRETQYF | TGTGCTAGCAGCTTGGGACGGGGGCGAGAGACCCAGTACTTC
. | TRBJ2-5 | . | TRBV12-3/TRBV12-4 | CASSFTAETQYF | TGTGCCAGCAGTTTTACCGCGGAGACCCAGTACTTC
. | TRBJ2-7 | . | TRBV5-5 | CASSLAATSSYEQYF | TGTGCCAGCAGCTTGGCGGCTACCAGCTCCTACGAGCAGTACTTC
. | TRBJ1-2 | . | TRBV27 | CASSLRGAGSNYGYTF | TGTGCCAGCAGTTTACGCGGGGCAGGATCTAACTATGGCTACACCTTC
TRBD1 | TRBJ2-2 | . | TRBV30 | CARTGVGTGELFF | TGTGCCCGGACAGGCGTGGGCACCGGGGAGCTGTTTTTT